This TCR beta chain was captured in a study of PD-L1 blockade in urothelial cancer. Study background: Patients commenced intravenous atezolizumab, 1,200 mg every 3 weeks, in the mid-2010s. Prior exposure to chemotherapy in patients amounted to 0 to 3 regimens received. A median blood sample held about 140,000 T cells and around 80,000 unique TCRs.

Assay used: immunoSEQ multiplex PCR; TCRdb lists only in-frame clones, some missing. The profile shows about 95,000 clones, around 87% of them singletons. General observations from the study: Durable benefit accompanied greater 3-week expansion of tumor-associated blood clones.

As for time point: pretreatment peripheral blood. To note about this clone: As yet, its antigen is unknown.

V lost 0 bases and J lost 5; bases outside the gene matches: 4. Germline CDR1 is SGDLS and CDR2 is YYNGEE. The CDR3 runs to 14 residues. This sample comprised PBMCs, obtained around atezolizumab (anti-PD-L1) treatment. V and J are TRBV9 and TRBJ1-2; 7 bases agree with TRBD1. The receptor was derived from a man between 60 and 75 years old with urothelial cancer. This chain's CDR3 is CASSVGQGGYGYTF. The CDR3 DNA sequence: TGTGCCAGCAGCGTAGGGCAGGGGGGATATGGCTACACCTTC.